This TCR beta chain is drawn from a study of blood T cell repertoires in COVID-19. Whole-study context: Acute and convalescent COVID-19 samples came from the United States, Italy and Spain.

The repertoire was sequenced with immunoSEQ multiplex PCR; TCRdb's copy has only in-frame clones and lacks some. The table includes more than 45,000 clones, over 75% detected once. This clone came up a few times. The clonotype comes from a man between 40 and 49 years old with active COVID-19. The material sequenced was peripheral blood.

CDR3 bases: TGCGCCAGCAGACTTGACAGGGGTCACGAGCAGTACTTC. This translates into CASRLDRGHEQYF. This chain joins TRBV5-1 and TRBJ2-7, with 8 bases lining up with TRBD1. Germline CDR1 reads SGHRS; CDR2 reads YFSETQ. The CDR3 has 13 amino acids. V trimming: 5 bases; J trimming: 5 bases; junction bases outside the gene matches: 6.